This entry describes one TCR beta chain. These data originate in a study of blood T cell repertoires in COVID-19. Those enrolled, adults aged 18 to 89 years, came from around 24 US areas. Participants were placed into cohorts based on the clinical history they reported. Some clones are missing from TCRdb's copy, which holds only in-frame ones; the method was immunoSEQ multiplex PCR. Here the sample spans fewer than 350,000 clones, 88% being singletons. CDR1 and CDR2 from the germline V gene are SGHRS and YFSETQ. The CDR3 is made up of 12 amino acids. The V gene lost 4 bases and the J gene lost 6 bases, with 10 bases spanning the gap.

Material: PBMCs or T cells enriched from blood (not recorded which). The V gene is TRBV5-1, the J gene TRBJ1-2; D gene unclear. The receptor comes from a woman aged 25-40 years who had recovered from COVID-19. The CDR3 DNA sequence: TGCGCCAGCAGCCCCCGACACGATGGCTACACCTTC. This codes for CASSPRHDGYTF.